This T cell receptor beta chain was profiled in a study of cytotoxic CD8 clonotypes in ibrutinib-treated CLL (dated by TCRdb to the early 2020s). About the investigation overall: The cohort included some 14 treatment-naive and ten to twelve relapsed/refractory patients; some 18 were IGHV unmutated. Partial responses were observed in roughly 25 patients and complete responses in 2; after a median follow-up of roughly 62 months, remission was maintained in some 14 patients and progression was observed in approximately 12. Samples at response were collected after a median of around twelve months of treatment, with a range of roughly 6 to 40 months. Samples averaged approximately 260,000 productive templates and 90,000 to 100,000 productive rearrangements. Of the 90 or so people in the trial, about two dozen had longitudinal samples available. Cryopreserved peripheral blood mononuclear cells were obtained prior to treatment, at the time of response, and at either disease progression or sustained remission. Patients were still on ibrutinib when every remission and progressive disease sample was collected.

CDR1 and CDR2 are drawn from the germline V gene: WSHSY, SAAADI. Counted from cysteine to phenylalanine, this CDR3 has 18 amino acids. Only the CDR3 portion is preserved as DNA: 54 bases, with reading frame beginning at the first base. From V the trimming removes 0 bases and from J it removes 4 bases, while the gene matches leave 10 bases of the junction unaccounted for. The sample's time point, from its label and the paper: approximately eleven months on ibrutinib. For TCR beta library preparation, roughly 2 micrograms of genomic DNA was extracted from cryopreserved PBMCs. Longitudinal blood samples from CLL patients on ibrutinib monotherapy underwent high-throughput TCR beta sequencing. The patients were enrolled in a single-center, open-label phase 2 trial of ibrutinib monotherapy. On a MiSeq, deep resolution sequencing aimed for a depth between 1 in 1 million and 1 in 200,000 T cells, with each clonotype covered approximately 10x on average. The immunoSEQ hsTCRB Kit was used to generate TCR beta libraries. The paper's data handling went like this. Data were analyzed with ImmunoSEQ Data Assistant and ImmunoSEQ Analyzer, with V, D and J genes assigned per IMGT definitions. Clonality, with values ranging from 0 to 1, was calculated as one minus the normalized Shannon entropy of productive rearrangement frequencies. Public clonotype analysis was restricted to overrepresented clonotypes comprising at least 0.05% of each patient's repertoire. Some 13 age-matched healthy donor repertoires from immuneACCESS served as clonality controls. Here the immuneACCESS table is served through TCRdb, limited to in-frame sequences with V and J called. Missing clones are a known gap in these copies; in checked studies unresolved V genes cover under half, and the rest lacks a known reason. Clone size and V and J calls were adopted from that table, with D and trimming inferred from the DNA. For this sample there are about 140,000 clones; 77% appear just once. The ten largest clones add up to around 30% of the sample.

Worth noting for this clone: It has no known antigen specificity. No base qualities exist here, and no much larger clone lies one base off it.

On the study overall, not on this receptor specifically: Baseline clonality exceeded that of age-matched healthy donors and correlated strongly with circulating CD8+ T-cell counts. Sampling times were not matched between sustained-remission and progressing patients, and lymph node repertoires were not studied. Public clonotypes were rare and either shrank or stayed stable during treatment, and the rise in clonality at ibrutinib response reflected expansion of private clonotypes. Clonality increased at ibrutinib response, stayed stable in sustained remission, and fell back toward baseline at progression.

This TCR came from a human donor with chronic lymphocytic leukemia. The rearrangement joined TRBV10-2 to TRBJ2-1, with 9 central nucleotides matching TRBD2. The specimen comprised PBMCs, sampled after 12 months of ibrutinib treatment. The nucleotide sequence reads TGCGCCAGCAGTGAGTCACCCTGGCGGGGGGGACTGTACAATGAGCAGTTCTTC. It translates to CASSESPWRGGLYNEQFF.